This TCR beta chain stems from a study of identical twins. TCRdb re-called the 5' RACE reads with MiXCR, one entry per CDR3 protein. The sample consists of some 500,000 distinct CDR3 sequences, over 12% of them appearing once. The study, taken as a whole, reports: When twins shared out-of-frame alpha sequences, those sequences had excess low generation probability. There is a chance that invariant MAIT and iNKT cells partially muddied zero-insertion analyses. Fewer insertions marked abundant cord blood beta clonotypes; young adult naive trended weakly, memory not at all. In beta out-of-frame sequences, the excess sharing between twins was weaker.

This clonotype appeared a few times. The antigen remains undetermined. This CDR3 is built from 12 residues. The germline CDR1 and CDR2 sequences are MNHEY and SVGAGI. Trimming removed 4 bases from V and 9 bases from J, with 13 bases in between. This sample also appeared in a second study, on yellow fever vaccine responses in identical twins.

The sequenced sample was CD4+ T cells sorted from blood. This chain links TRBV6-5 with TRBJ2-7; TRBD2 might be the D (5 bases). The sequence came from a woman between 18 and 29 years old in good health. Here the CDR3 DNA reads TGTGCCAGCAGTTCGCCTCGCGGGTTGCAGTACTTC. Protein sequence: CASSSPRGLQYF.